This T cell receptor beta chain was captured in a study of cytomegalovirus exposure and HLA in healthy donors. The V gene's germline CDR1 is SGHVS and CDR2 FQNEAQ. Between the trimmed V and J ends, which lost 3 bases and 4 bases, there was a span of 13 bases. The CDR3 covers 15 residues. This PCR relied on a set of 60 Vbeta primers and 13 Jbeta primers. The method was immunoSEQ multiplex PCR; TCRdb's version includes in-frame clones alone and lacks a portion of them. The data hold around 150,000 clones, with roughly 80% observed a single time. The sequencing sample was made of PBMCs. The genes are TRBV7-8 and TRBJ2-1, with D unclear. The sequence was obtained from a woman aged 40 to 50 in good health and CMV-seronegative. CDR3 region: CASSFESKRYNEQFF. CDR3 sequence (DNA): TGTGCCAGCAGCTTTGAAAGCAAGCGTTACAATGAGCAGTTCTTC.